What follows are 2 T cell receptor beta chains derived from one specimen sequenced in a study of cytomegalovirus exposure and HLA in healthy donors. Use of 60 Vbeta and 13 Jbeta primers characterized the PCR. Using immunoSEQ multiplex PCR, the repertoire was profiled, and TCRdb retains in-frame clones only, with some absent. The repertoire holds roughly 67,000 clones, about 82% seen once, with under 3% in the top ten. Sequenced sample: PBMCs. The receptors stem from a woman in her twenties or thirties in good health and CMV-seronegative.

The chain uses TRBV6-5 and TRBJ1-1; D ambiguous. The CDR3 contains 15 residues. Trimming stripped 6 bases from V and 0 bases from J, with 14 bases between. Germline assignment: CDR1 MNHEY and CDR2 SVGAGI. The chain's CDR3 is CASSPVPTMNTEAFF. Here the CDR3 DNA reads TGTGCCAGCAGCCCGGTTCCCACCATGAACACTGAAGCTTTCTTT.

V usage is TRBV6-1 and J usage is TRBJ2-5, with D perhaps matching TRBD1 (5 bases). The CDR3 extends over 13 amino acids. CDR1 MNHNS and CDR2 SASEGT come from the germline V gene. The germline V and J ends were trimmed by 4 bases and 5 bases, with 11 bases remaining between them. The CDR3 DNA sequence: TGTGCCAGCAGTGGACAGAAAGGGGAGACCCAGTACTTC. It yields the protein CASSGQKGETQYF.